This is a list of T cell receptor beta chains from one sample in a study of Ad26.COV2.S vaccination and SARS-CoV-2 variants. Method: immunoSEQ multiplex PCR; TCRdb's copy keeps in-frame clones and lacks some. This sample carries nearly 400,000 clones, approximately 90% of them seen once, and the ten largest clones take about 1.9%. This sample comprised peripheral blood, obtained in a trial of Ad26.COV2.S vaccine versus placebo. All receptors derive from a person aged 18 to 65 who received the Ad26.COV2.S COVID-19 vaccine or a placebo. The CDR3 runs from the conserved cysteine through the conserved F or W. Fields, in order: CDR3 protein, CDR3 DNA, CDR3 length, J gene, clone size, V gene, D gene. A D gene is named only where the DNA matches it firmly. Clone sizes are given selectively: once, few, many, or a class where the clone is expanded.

CASSLMGFTEAFF,TGCGCCAGCAGCTTGATGGGATTCACTGAAGCTTTCTTT,13,TRBJ1-1,NA,TRBV5-1,NA
CASSLGGGGARHLF,TGTGCCAGCAGCTTGGGGGGTGGAGGGGCCCGCCACCTTTTC,14,TRBJ2-7,NA,TRBV5-5,NA
CASSIYLGSGNTIYF,TGTGCCAGTAGTATCTATTTGGGGTCCGGAAACACCATATATTTT,15,TRBJ1-3,NA,TRBV19,NA
CASSDGLAGGDTNTGELFF,TGTGCCAGCAGCGATGGACTAGCGGGAGGCGATACGAACACCGGGGAGCTGTTTTTT,19,TRBJ2-2,NA,TRBV9,TRBD2
CASSLASGSYEQFF,TGTGCCAGCAGCTTGGCTAGCGGGAGCTATGAGCAGTTCTTC,14,TRBJ2-1,NA,TRBV5-4,TRBD2
CASSLGSGWEETQYF,TGTGCCAGCAGCTTAGGCTCCGGTTGGGAAGAGACCCAGTACTTC,15,TRBJ2-5,NA,TRBV11-3,NA
CASSHRGGQETQYF,TGTGCCAGCAGCCACCGAGGGGGCCAAGAGACCCAGTACTTC,14,TRBJ2-5,NA,TRBV11-1,NA
CASSMGRAPTKQYF,TGTGCCAGTAGTATGGGCAGGGCACCTACGAAGCAGTACTTC,14,TRBJ2-7,once,TRBV19,NA
CATSTRRQGLSRKLFF,TGTGCCACCAGCACCCGACGACAGGGCCTTTCGCGTAAACTGTTTTTT,16,TRBJ1-4,NA,TRBV15,TRBD1
CAWSDEAYTQPQHF,TGTGCCTGGAGTGACGAAGCATACACTCAGCCCCAGCATTTT,14,TRBJ1-5,NA,TRBV30,NA
CATSRDRISVTDTQYF,TGTGCCACCAGCAGAGACAGGATTAGCGTCACAGATACGCAGTATTTT,16,TRBJ2-3,NA,TRBV15,NA
CASSDSGGGYGYEQYF,TGTGCCAGCAGTGATTCGGGGGGCGGATATGGTTACGAGCAGTACTTC,16,TRBJ2-7,NA,TRBV2,NA
CASSLGASGWNEQFF,TGTGCCAGCAGCCTGGGGGCTAGCGGGTGGAATGAGCAGTTCTTC,15,TRBJ2-1,NA,TRBV13,TRBD2
CASSPDGISGNTIYF,TGCGCCAGCAGTCCCGATGGAATCTCTGGAAACACCATATATTTT,15,TRBJ1-3,NA,TRBV5-1,NA
CASSPSGTGGYEQYF,TGCGCCAGCAGCCCCTCCGGGACAGGGGGCTACGAGCAGTACTTC,15,TRBJ2-7,NA,TRBV4-1,TRBD1
CASSVALLAGEPQETQYF,TGTGCCAGCAGCGTAGCTTTACTAGCGGGAGAACCTCAAGAGACCCAGTACTTC,18,TRBJ2-5,NA,TRBV9,TRBD2
CATGQGDYGYTF,TGTGCCACTGGACAGGGGGACTATGGCTACACCTTC,12,TRBJ1-2,once,TRBV19,TRBD1
CASSIDRPGELFF,TGTGCCAGTAGTATTGACCGGCCCGGGGAGCTGTTTTTT,13,TRBJ2-2,NA,TRBV19,NA
CASSQGGAYEQYF,TGCGCCAGCAGCCAAGGTGGGGCGTACGAGCAGTACTTC,13,TRBJ2-7,NA,TRBV4-1,NA
CASSQVMNTEAFF,TGTGCCAGCAGCCAAGTTATGAACACTGAAGCTTTCTTT,13,TRBJ1-1,NA,TRBV3-1/TRBV3-2,NA
CASTVGGLNIATNEKLFF,TGTGCCAGCACCGTTGGAGGGCTTAATATTGCAACTAATGAAAAACTGTTTTTT,18,TRBJ1-4,NA,TRBV9,NA
CASKGLAGVKRYEQYF,TGTGCCAGCAAAGGACTAGCGGGAGTAAAACGCTACGAGCAGTACTTC,16,TRBJ2-7,NA,TRBV28,TRBD2
CASSLLGQWETQYF,TGTGCCAGTAGTCTCCTTGGACAGTGGGAGACCCAGTACTTC,14,TRBJ2-5,NA,TRBV19,NA
CASFGSLAAYEQYF,TGTGCCAGCTTCGGGTCCCTAGCGGCCTACGAGCAGTACTTC,14,TRBJ2-7,NA,TRBV21-1,NA
CASGRVLAGGPGEQFF,TGTGCCAGCGGGCGGGTCCTAGCGGGAGGGCCGGGGGAGCAGTTCTTC,16,TRBJ2-1,NA,TRBV5-5,TRBD2
CAISGGAGRETQYF,TGTGCCATCAGTGGTGGAGCGGGGAGAGAGACCCAGTACTTC,14,TRBJ2-5,once,TRBV10-3,TRBD2
CASSPYWTSGRGTDTQYF,TGTGCCAGCTCACCCTACTGGACTAGCGGGAGAGGCACAGATACGCAGTATTTT,18,TRBJ2-3,NA,TRBV18,TRBD2
CASSNGQGVTDTQYF,TGCGCCAGCAGCAACGGACAGGGGGTCACAGATACGCAGTATTTT,15,TRBJ2-3,NA,TRBV5-1,TRBD1
CASSQVTGGGTDTQYF,TGTGCCAGCAGCCAGGTGACAGGGGGCGGTACAGATACGCAGTATTTT,16,TRBJ2-3,NA,TRBV3-1/TRBV3-2,TRBD1
CASGSNPGLAGNTGELFF,TGTGCTAGTGGTTCAAACCCCGGGCTAGCGGGGAACACCGGGGAGCTGTTTTTT,18,TRBJ2-2,NA,TRBV12-5,TRBD2
CASSLAGSSYNEQFF,TGCGCCAGCAGCTTGGCTGGAAGCTCCTACAATGAGCAGTTCTTC,15,TRBJ2-1,few,TRBV5-1,NA
CASIQGHVSDTQYF,TGTGCCAGCATACAGGGACATGTTTCAGATACGCAGTATTTT,14,TRBJ2-3,NA,TRBV6-5,NA
CASSQGDLTYNEQFF,TGCGCCAGCAGCCAAGGGGACCTAACCTACAATGAGCAGTTCTTC,15,TRBJ2-1,NA,TRBV4-1,NA